This TCR beta chain was obtained from a study of vaccination and CD4 T cells after COVID-19 (dated by TCRdb to 2022 to 2024). As for the study more broadly: Convalescent patients had a positive SARS-CoV-2 result on nasal swab PCR, and of these patients, some 10 had mild disease and one had severe disease. The convalescent cohort included six males and four females, with two Hispanic individuals, seven Caucasians, two Asians and one multiracial person. Two doses of either the Pfizer-BioNTech BNT162b2 vaccine (n=8) or the Moderna mRNA-1273 vaccine (n=2) were administered to participants. Post-COVID blood samples from convalescent patients were collected a median of approximately 93 days after diagnosis, with a range of 35 to 161 days. Post-vaccine blood samples were collected a median of approximately 72 days after the second vaccine dose, ranging from roughly 14 to 241 days. In 10 COVID-19 convalescent patients and a handful of infection-naive healthy vaccine recipients, researchers compared the spike-specific CD4+ TCR repertoire from before mRNA vaccination with the repertoire from after.

The convalescent patients' positive SARS-CoV-2 PCR tests were from March to December 2020, which was before the Alpha, Beta and Delta variants emerged in the United States. Ficoll-Paque Plus gradient centrifugation was used to isolate PBMCs from whole blood, and the isolated PBMCs were then either used fresh or cryopreserved at -140C. Taken from the germline V gene (reference sequence), the CDR1 and CDR2 loops are SEHNR and FQNEAQ. V ends up 4 bases short and J 0 bases short, with an unmatched junction base count of 2. CDR3 length: 14 amino acids, cysteine to phenylalanine. This entry keeps only the CDR3 DNA: 42 bases, framed from base 1. Library generation was performed with PCR. The listed sequencing device is Illumina iSeq 100. The authors' analysis ran thus. Non-productive sequences were filtered out, and CDR3s that did not start with C, did not end with F or W, or were shorter than 7 amino acids were discarded. Levenshtein distances (stringdist) and unrooted phylogenetic trees (ape) in R version 3.6.1 were used to assess CDR3 homology. The raw public data were reprocessed by TCRdb itself: fastp quality trimming at Q25, MiXCR clonotype calling, in-frame beta chains only. CDR3 protein sequences are deduplicated, and each keeps its most common genes and DNA. The authors' filters were not applied to this entry. The sample data list about 24,000 distinct CDR3 sequences, and around 49% of these were observed just once. The ten largest clonotypes hold approximately 1.1% of the sample.

The table lists this clonotype with a few counts. It lacks a known antigen. Nothing much larger sits one base from this clone, and base qualities are not available. Study-level results and caveats: The number of convalescent patients in the study was relatively small, and the study did not examine early timepoints following natural infection. In convalescent patients, a median approximately 86% of post-vaccine SARS-CoV-2-reactive clones were detected only after vaccination, suggesting vaccine-specific priming. Of the vaccine-specific clones in convalescent patients, 304 of 307, or nearly all, reacted only to SARS-CoV-2 spike and did not cross-react with common cold coronaviruses. The median number of SARS-CoV-2-reactive clonotypes rose from under 25 after infection to 30 to 45 after vaccination, but the change was not significant.

This clonotype was obtained from a human donor who had recovered from COVID-19. The chain joins TRBV7-9 to TRBJ2-7; a stretch of 8 junction bases matches TRBD1. The sample consisted of CD4+ T cells from blood, taken before SARS-CoV-2 vaccination. The DNA is as follows: TGTGCCAGCAGCTCCGGACAGGGCTCCTACGAGCAGTACTTC. Its coded protein is CASSSGQGSYEQYF.